This TCR beta chain was sequenced during a study of cytomegalovirus exposure and HLA in healthy donors. The CDR3 totals 16 residues. Per the germline V gene, CDR1 is SGHTA and CDR2 is FQGNSA. In the PCR, 60 Vbeta and 13 Jbeta primers were used. Sequencing was performed with immunoSEQ multiplex PCR; in TCRdb, only in-frame clones are kept and a portion is missing. The table shows roughly 190,000 clones, with 60% to 80% occurring only once. Worth noting for this clone: The junction shows a germline mismatch at one end, possibly a read error.

The specimen sequenced was PBMCs. This clonotype originated in a woman younger than 45 in good health and CMV-seropositive. V and J are TRBV7-2 and TRBJ2-1, with D perhaps matching TRBD1 or TRBD2 (7 bases each). In DNA, the CDR3 is TGTGCCAGCAGCCTAGCAGGGGGGGTATCCTACAATGAGCAGTTCTTC. Translating gives CASSLAGGVSYNEQFF.